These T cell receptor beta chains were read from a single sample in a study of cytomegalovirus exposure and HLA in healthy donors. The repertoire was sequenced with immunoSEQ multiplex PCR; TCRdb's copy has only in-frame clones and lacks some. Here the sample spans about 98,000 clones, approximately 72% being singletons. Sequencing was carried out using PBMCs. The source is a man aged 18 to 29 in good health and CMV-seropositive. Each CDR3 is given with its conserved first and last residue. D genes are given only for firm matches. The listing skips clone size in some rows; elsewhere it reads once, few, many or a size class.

cdr3_nt: TGTGCCAGCAGCCCAGGGGGAAGGGTAGGCGAGCAGTACTTC; cdr3_aa: CASSPGGRVGEQYF; v_call: TRBV27; d_call: TRBD1; clone_size: .; j_call: TRBJ2-7
cdr3_nt: TGTGCCAGCAGTTACCAAGCGAATTCCGGGGCCAACGTCCTGACTTTC; cdr3_aa: CASSYQANSGANVLTF; v_call: TRBV6-6; d_call: .; clone_size: few; j_call: TRBJ2-6
cdr3_nt: TGTGCCAGCAGTTACAGAACTCCCGGAGGTGATGAGCAGTTCTTC; cdr3_aa: CASSYRTPGGDEQFF; v_call: TRBV6-5; d_call: .; clone_size: .; j_call: TRBJ2-1
cdr3_nt: TGTGCCATCGCACCCCTCAGCGGGGGGAACACCGGGGAGCTGTTTTTT; cdr3_aa: CAIAPLSGGNTGELFF; v_call: TRBV28; d_call: TRBD2; clone_size: .; j_call: TRBJ2-2
cdr3_nt: TGTGCCAGCAGTAACTACGAACTACGGGGCGAGCAGTACTTC; cdr3_aa: CASSNYELRGEQYF; v_call: TRBV27; d_call: .; clone_size: .; j_call: TRBJ2-7
cdr3_nt: TGTGCCAGCAGTGGCAGGGCTGAGCAGTACTTC; cdr3_aa: CASSGRAEQYF; v_call: TRBV2; d_call: .; clone_size: .; j_call: TRBJ2-7
cdr3_nt: TGTGCCACCAGCGCGCGGACTAGCGGGGGGTACACAGATACGCAGTATTTT; cdr3_aa: CATSARTSGGYTDTQYF; v_call: TRBV15; d_call: TRBD2; clone_size: .; j_call: TRBJ2-3
cdr3_nt: TGTGCCAGCAGTTTTACGTACAGGGCCTACGAGCAGTACTTC; cdr3_aa: CASSFTYRAYEQYF; v_call: TRBV27; d_call: .; clone_size: .; j_call: TRBJ2-7
cdr3_nt: TGCAGCGCCAGAGGACTGCCGAGCTCCTACAATGAGCAGTTCTTC; cdr3_aa: CSARGLPSSYNEQFF; v_call: TRBV29-1; d_call: .; clone_size: .; j_call: TRBJ2-1
cdr3_nt: TGTGCCAGCAGCCCAGGGAGGGACAGGGGGCGCAGGTATGGCTACACCTTC; cdr3_aa: CASSPGRDRGRRYGYTF; v_call: TRBV6-7; d_call: TRBD1; clone_size: .; j_call: TRBJ1-2
cdr3_nt: TGTGCCACCAGCAGAGATATGGGGCTGCCCTACGAGCAGTACTTC; cdr3_aa: CATSRDMGLPYEQYF; v_call: TRBV15; d_call: .; clone_size: few; j_call: TRBJ2-7
cdr3_nt: TGTGCCAGCAGTCCGACAGGGGGCGCGACAGATACGCAGTATTTT; cdr3_aa: CASSPTGGATDTQYF; v_call: TRBV7-9; d_call: TRBD1; clone_size: .; j_call: TRBJ2-3
cdr3_nt: TGTGCCAGCAGCGTAGATCCGGGGTCGAGCTCCTACGAGCAGTACTTC; cdr3_aa: CASSVDPGSSSYEQYF; v_call: TRBV9; d_call: .; clone_size: .; j_call: TRBJ2-7
cdr3_nt: TGTGCCAGCAGTTCTAGCAGGGGGCGCGGCGGTCAGTACTTC; cdr3_aa: CASSSSRGRGGQYF; v_call: TRBV6-5; d_call: TRBD1; clone_size: .; j_call: TRBJ2-4
cdr3_nt: TGTGCCAGCAGCACAGGGTACCAAGAGACCCAGTACTTC; cdr3_aa: CASSTGYQETQYF; v_call: TRBV27; d_call: .; clone_size: .; j_call: TRBJ2-5
cdr3_nt: TGTGCCAGCAGTTTAAACGAGAACACCATATATTTT; cdr3_aa: CASSLNENTIYF; v_call: TRBV28; d_call: .; clone_size: .; j_call: TRBJ1-3
cdr3_nt: TGCAGCATGACCCGGGGTCTAGCGGGTGAAGAGACCCAGTACTTC; cdr3_aa: CSMTRGLAGEETQYF; v_call: TRBV29-1; d_call: TRBD2; clone_size: .; j_call: TRBJ2-5
cdr3_nt: TGTGCCAGCAGCTACAGTCCAAACAACGAGCAGTACTTC; cdr3_aa: CASSYSPNNEQYF; v_call: TRBV27; d_call: .; clone_size: .; j_call: TRBJ2-7
cdr3_nt: TGTGCCAGTAGTATAAGCCAGGGGGCGGTCGGTGGCTACACCTTC; cdr3_aa: CASSISQGAVGGYTF; v_call: TRBV19; d_call: TRBD1; clone_size: .; j_call: TRBJ1-2
cdr3_nt: TGTGCCAGCAGTTTAGAGGGTGCGTACAATGAGCAGTTCTTC; cdr3_aa: CASSLEGAYNEQFF; v_call: TRBV27; d_call: .; clone_size: .; j_call: TRBJ2-1
cdr3_nt: TGTGCCAGCAGCCCGTGGACAGGGGGCAAGGGAACTAATGAAAAACTGTTTTTT; cdr3_aa: CASSPWTGGKGTNEKLFF; v_call: TRBV7-8; d_call: TRBD1; clone_size: .; j_call: TRBJ1-4
cdr3_nt: TGTGCCAGCTCACCCCCCAGCCTGGGGCCGAACACTGAAGCTTTCTTT; cdr3_aa: CASSPPSLGPNTEAFF; v_call: TRBV18; d_call: .; clone_size: many; j_call: TRBJ1-1
cdr3_nt: TGTGCCAGCAGCGTTGACAGGGCCCAAGAGACCCAGTACTTC; cdr3_aa: CASSVDRAQETQYF; v_call: TRBV5-4; d_call: TRBD1; clone_size: .; j_call: TRBJ2-5
cdr3_nt: TGTGCCAGCAGACCCCCGGGACAGGGGGGGAACACTGAAGCTTTCTTT; cdr3_aa: CASRPPGQGGNTEAFF; v_call: TRBV5-8; d_call: TRBD1; clone_size: .; j_call: TRBJ1-1